This T cell receptor beta chain was retrieved from a study of glioma-infiltrating T cells. Trimming at V came to 0 bases and at J to 4 bases, leaving 3 bases not matched to a gene. Germline V gives CDR1 SGHTA, CDR2 FQGNSA. The CDR3 is made up of 16 amino acids. TCR alpha and beta CDR3 regions were amplified from RNA using iRepertoire nested multiplex PCR. One-step reverse transcription and amplification started from approximately 100-400 ng of tissue mRNA or PBMC total RNA. TCRdb itself ran the multiplex PCR reads through MiXCR, one entry per CDR3 protein. Of about 380,000 distinct CDR3 sequences listed, 41% are singletons.

The sample consisted of glioma tissue, nonneoplastic brain tissue, or PBMCs (not recorded which). The chain has TRBV7-2 and TRBJ2-3; 11 bases are shared with TRBD1. The receptor was isolated from a human donor with low-grade glioma or glioblastoma, undergoing nonglioma brain surgery, or in good health (not recorded which). The CDR3 bases are TGTGCCAGCAGCTTAGCCGGGACAGGGGGGGCAGATACGCAGTATTTT. It encodes CASSLAGTGGADTQYF.